This T cell receptor beta chain was captured by sequencing in a study of radiotherapy plus CTLA-4 blockade in lung cancer. Some clones are missing from TCRdb's copy, which holds only in-frame ones; the method was immunoSEQ multiplex PCR. The sample includes 40,000 to 45,000 clones, about two thirds of them seen just once. The table lists this clone with a count of one. Germline V lookup: CDR1 LNHDA, CDR2 SQIVND (reference sequence). The CDR3 totals 13 residues. The V and J ends lost 4 bases and 6 bases, in that order; junction bases with no gene match: 5. This sequence was found in a human donor with non-small cell lung cancer who had a partial response to radiotherapy plus ipilimumab. This sample comprised peripheral blood, obtained from a patient treated with radiotherapy plus ipilimumab. The chain is built from TRBV19 and TRBJ2-7; TRBD1 agrees at 8 bases. The chain's CDR3 is CASSSQGAGEQYF. The CDR3 DNA reads as TGTGCCAGTAGTAGTCAGGGGGCGGGCGAGCAGTACTTC.